A single sample is the source of the 13 T cell receptor beta chains below, sequenced in a study of blood T cell repertoires in COVID-19. The repertoire was sequenced with immunoSEQ multiplex PCR; TCRdb's copy has only in-frame clones and lacks some. This sample has 100,000 to 120,000 clones, with 65% to 80% found just once. Sequences were obtained from peripheral blood. These receptors all come from a woman aged 40 to 55 with acute or convalescent COVID-19.

The rearrangement uses TRBV5-1 and TRBJ2-2; D not certain. Trimming left V 0 bases short and J 2 bases short, with 8 bases between. CDR3 length: 15 residues. Germline lookup yields CDR1 SGHRS and CDR2 YFSETQ. The CDR3 region has the DNA TGCGCCAGCAGCTTGGGGCAGGAAAACACCGGGGAGCTGTTTTTT. Amino acids: CASSLGQENTGELFF.

This sequence joins TRBV7-2 and TRBJ1-1; TRBD1 is a possible D gene (5 bases). The CDR3 has 14 residues. Germline CDR1 is SGHTA and CDR2 is FQGNSA. V dropped 4 bases and J dropped 5 bases, with 14 bases sitting between them. CDR3 sequence reads: CASSYSGGGTEAFF. The DNA of the CDR3 is TGTGCCAGCAGCTATTCCGGGGGGGGAACTGAAGCTTTCTTT.

This clone was counted between two and nine times. The chain joins TRBV14 to TRBJ1-4; the match to TRBD1 covers 9 bases. Germline V gene lookup returns CDR1 SGHDN and CDR2 FVKESK. Trimming at V came to 2 bases and at J to 8 bases, leaving 9 bases not matched to a gene. The CDR3 covers 16 residues. CDR3 bases: TGTGCCAGCAGCCAACTGCCGGGACAGGGTTCCGAAAAACTGTTTTTT. This codes for CASSQLPGQGSEKLFF.

This clone occurred many times. The CDR3 nucleotides read TGTGCCAGCAGTTTACAGGGGGCCGGGGCCAACGTCCTGACTTTC. Amino acid sequence: CASSLQGAGANVLTF. The rearrangement uses TRBV28 and TRBJ2-6, with 8 bases that match TRBD1. J gave up 4 bases and V 2 bases, and 1 base lay outside the gene matches. This CDR3 is built from 15 residues. Germline V gene lookup returns CDR1 MDHEN and CDR2 SYDVKM.

The rearrangement uses TRBV28 and TRBJ1-1; D is possibly TRBD1 (5 bases). V was pared by 6 bases and J by 0 bases, with 8 bases between. Germline-derived CDR1 and CDR2 are MDHEN and SYDVKM. The CDR3 consists of 13 residues. The CDR3 DNA follows: TGTGCCAGCAGCGCGGGGGTGAACACTGAAGCTTTCTTT. Translated: CASSAGVNTEAFF.

V is TRBV11-2 and J is TRBJ2-3; no clear D gene. There are 13 residues in the CDR3. V lost 5 bases and J 5 bases, leaving 11 bases between the germline ends. Germline V gene lookup returns CDR1 SGHAT and CDR2 FQNNGV. CDR3 nucleotide sequence: TGTGCCAGCAGCCCGCGCGGTGGAGATACGCAGTATTTT. It codes for CASSPRGGDTQYF. Filled out from reference TRBV11-2 and TRBJ2-3, the complete variable domain reads EAGVAQSPRYKIIEKRQSVAFWCNPISGHATLYWYQQILGQGPKLLIQFQNNGVVDDSQLPKDRFSAERLKGVDSTLKIQPAKLEDSAVYLCASSPRGGDTQYFGPGTRLTVL.

V gene TRBV18 combines with J gene TRBJ2-1; 16 bases align to TRBD2. V lost 3 bases and J lost 7; bases outside the gene matches: 3. The length of the CDR3 is 16 residues. Germline V gives CDR1 KGHSH, CDR2 LQKENI. The CDR3 DNA reads as TGTGCCAGCTCACCTCCGGGACTAGCGGGGGGGAATGAGCAGTTCTTC. This sequence encodes CASSPPGLAGGNEQFF.

The chain carries TRBV5-1 and TRBJ1-1, with unresolved D. The CDR3 has 13 residues. Germline lookup yields CDR1 SGHRS and CDR2 YFSETQ. Between the trimmed V and J ends, which lost 1 base and 1 base, there was a span of 5 bases. The CDR3 nucleotides read TGCGCCAGCAGCTTGACTGGGAACACTGAAGCTTTCTTT. This translates into CASSLTGNTEAFF.

This clone was counted many times. The chain carries TRBV27 and TRBJ2-7, with a possible D match to TRBD1 (6 bases). Trimming took 2 bases from V and 3 from J, leaving 14 bases between them. The length of the CDR3 is 15 residues. Germline V lookup: CDR1 MNHEY, CDR2 SMNVEV (reference sequence). The CDR3 DNA sequence: TGTGCCAGCAGTTTAGACCCAGGGGTACACTACGAGCAGTACTTC. This sequence encodes CASSLDPGVHYEQYF.

This chain connects TRBV5-8 to TRBJ2-5, with D uncertain. V lost 0 bases to trimming and J lost 9 bases, with 9 bases between them. CDR1 is SGHTS and CDR2 is YDEGEE in the germline V gene. The CDR3 is 12 amino acids. The CDR3 DNA reads TGTGCCAGCAGCTTGGCAGATGCGGCCCAGTACTTC. It yields the protein CASSLADAAQYF.

As DNA, the CDR3 is TGTGCCAGCTCCCCGGGGACAGGGGGAGATTCACCCCTCCACTTT. It translates to CASSPGTGGDSPLHF. The chain couples TRBV18 to TRBJ1-6; 11 bases line up with TRBD1. CDR1 is KGHSH and CDR2 is LQKENI in the germline V gene. V shed 6 bases, J shed 8 bases, and the junction held 6 bases outside the gene matches. The CDR3 covers 15 residues.

This clone was recorded a few times. The DNA of the CDR3 is TGTGCCAGCAGTAAAACCAGGGGCAGGGATGGCTACACCTTC. Translating gives CASSKTRGRDGYTF. This chain joins TRBV6-5 and TRBJ1-2; D is possibly TRBD1 (6 bases). From germline, CDR1 is MNHEY and CDR2 SVGAGI. The ends were cut back, 5 bases at V and 6 bases at J, with 16 bases in the middle. The CDR3 is 14 residues long.

V is TRBV2 and J is TRBJ2-1; 8 positions match TRBD1. This CDR3 is built from 14 residues. CDR1 and CDR2 from the germline V gene are SNHLY and FYNNEI. Trimming at V came to 6 bases and at J to 6 bases, leaving 7 bases not matched to a gene. DNA for the CDR3: TGTGCCAGCAGGATGAGGACAGGGTCCAATGAGCAGTTCTTC. This gives the protein CASRMRTGSNEQFF.